This TCR beta chain appears in the sequencing data of a study of cytomegalovirus exposure and HLA in healthy donors. V was cut by 4 bases and J by 1 base, with 18 bases left in between. Germline CDR1 SGHDT, CDR2 YYEEEE. This CDR3 comprises 16 residues. Primers: 60 Vbeta forward and 13 Jbeta reverse. Only in-frame clones appear in the TCRdb table, and some are missing; sequencing was by immunoSEQ multiplex PCR. The table shows about 130,000 clones, with about 80% occurring only once. The TCR was taken from a man between 35 and 55 years old in good health and CMV-seronegative. This sequence joins TRBV5-6 and TRBJ2-7, with D possibly matching TRBD2 (7 bases). Source material: PBMCs. The CDR3 DNA follows: TGTGCCAGCAGCAGGGGGGGACCGGGACTATCCTACGAGCAGTACTTC. This codes for CASSRGGPGLSYEQYF.